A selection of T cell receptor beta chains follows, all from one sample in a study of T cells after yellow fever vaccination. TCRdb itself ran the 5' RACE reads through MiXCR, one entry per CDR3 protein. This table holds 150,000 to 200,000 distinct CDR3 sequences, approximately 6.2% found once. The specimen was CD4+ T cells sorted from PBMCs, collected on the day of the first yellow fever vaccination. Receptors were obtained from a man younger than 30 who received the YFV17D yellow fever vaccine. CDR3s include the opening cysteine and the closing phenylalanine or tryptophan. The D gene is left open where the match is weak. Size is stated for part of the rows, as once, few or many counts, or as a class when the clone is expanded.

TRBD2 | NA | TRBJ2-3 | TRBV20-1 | CSARPLGLGGDTQYF | TGCAGTGCTAGACCCCTGGGACTAGGCGGAGATACGCAGTATTTT
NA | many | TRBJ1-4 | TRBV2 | CASTSTDEKLFF | TGTGCCAGCACCTCAACGGATGAAAAACTGTTTTTT
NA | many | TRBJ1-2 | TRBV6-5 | CASSYTSVRDYGYTF | TGTGCCAGCAGTTACACGTCAGTTCGGGACTATGGCTACACCTTC
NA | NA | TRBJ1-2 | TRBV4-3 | CASSQDTPERLYGYTF | TGCGCCAGCAGCCAAGATACGCCAGAAAGATTATATGGCTACACCTTC
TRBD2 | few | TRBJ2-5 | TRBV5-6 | CASSLRGVEETQYF | TGTGCCAGCAGCTTGCGGGGGGTCGAAGAGACCCAGTACTTC
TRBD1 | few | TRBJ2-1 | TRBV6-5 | CASSFRGTGWFF | TGTGCCAGCAGTTTCCGTGGGACAGGATGGTTCTTC
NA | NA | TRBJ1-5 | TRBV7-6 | CASSRDTSGQPQHF | TGTGCCAGCAGCCGAGACACCTCGGGTCAGCCCCAGCATTTT
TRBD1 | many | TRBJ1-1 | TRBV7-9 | CASSSRTGGLTEAFF | TGTGCCAGCAGCTCTCGGACAGGGGGCCTAACTGAAGCTTTCTTT
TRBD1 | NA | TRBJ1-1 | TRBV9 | CASSPLGTGNTEAFF | TGTGCCAGCAGCCCCCTGGGGACAGGGAACACTGAAGCTTTCTTT
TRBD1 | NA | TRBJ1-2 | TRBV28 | CASTDRDRGYTF | TGTGCCAGCACTGACAGGGACAGGGGCTACACCTTC
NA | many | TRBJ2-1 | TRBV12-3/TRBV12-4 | CASSLADSYNEQFF | TGTGCCAGCAGTTTAGCAGACAGCTACAATGAGCAGTTCTTC
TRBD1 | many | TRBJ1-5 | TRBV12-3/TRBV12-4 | CASRPQGDNQPQHF | TGTGCCAGCAGACCCCAGGGGGACAATCAGCCCCAGCATTTT
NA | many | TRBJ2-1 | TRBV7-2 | CASSLTGTQFF | TGTGCCAGCAGCTTAACAGGGACGCAGTTCTTC
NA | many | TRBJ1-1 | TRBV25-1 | CASSLRGKAEAFF | TGTGCCAGCTCCCTCCGGGGGAAGGCTGAAGCTTTCTTT
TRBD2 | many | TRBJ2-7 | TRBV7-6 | CASSPLLTSGGSYEQYF | TGTGCCAGCAGCCCGCTGCTGACTAGCGGGGGCTCCTACGAGCAGTACTTC
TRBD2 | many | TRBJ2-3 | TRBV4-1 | CASSQDSASGGVRTQYF | TGCGCCAGCAGCCAAGATAGCGCTAGCGGGGGGGTCCGAACGCAGTATTTT
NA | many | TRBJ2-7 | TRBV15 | CATSRGPSRGPYEQYF | TGTGCCACCAGCAGAGGCCCTAGTCGGGGCCCCTACGAGCAGTACTTC
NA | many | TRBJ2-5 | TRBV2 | CASSLSPGTRETQYF | TGTGCCAGCAGTCTATCACCGGGGACGCGAGAGACCCAGTACTTC
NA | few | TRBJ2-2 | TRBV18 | CASSPGPQGTNTGELFF | TGTGCCAGCTCACCGGGGCCCCAGGGAACGAACACCGGGGAGCTGTTTTTT
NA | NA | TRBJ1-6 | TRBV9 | CASSVGEVPSSPLHF | TGTGCCAGCAGCGTAGGGGAGGTCCCCTCCTCACCCCTCCACTTT
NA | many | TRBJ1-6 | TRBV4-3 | CASSQEMGSVGSPLHF | TGCGCCAGCAGCCAAGAGATGGGCAGCGTGGGCTCACCCCTCCACTTT
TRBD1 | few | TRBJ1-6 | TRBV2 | CASRTGGRLAPLHF | TGTGCCAGTCGGACAGGGGGCCGCTTGGCACCCCTCCACTTT
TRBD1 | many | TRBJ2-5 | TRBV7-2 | CASSTRQGQETQYF | TGTGCCAGCAGCACAAGACAGGGTCAAGAGACCCAGTACTTC
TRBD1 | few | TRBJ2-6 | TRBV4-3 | CASSPGQGTSGANVLTF | TGCGCCAGCAGCCCGGGACAGGGGACCTCTGGGGCCAACGTCCTGACTTTC
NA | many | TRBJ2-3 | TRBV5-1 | CASSEESDTQYF | TGCGCCAGCAGCGAGGAATCAGATACGCAGTATTTT
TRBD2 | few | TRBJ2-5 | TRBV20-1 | CSAPRQRGGYQETQYF | TGCAGTGCTCCGAGGCAGCGGGGGGGATACCAAGAGACCCAGTACTTC
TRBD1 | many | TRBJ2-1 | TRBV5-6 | CASSMGTGIYNEQFF | TGTGCCAGCAGCATGGGGACAGGGATCTACAATGAGCAGTTCTTC
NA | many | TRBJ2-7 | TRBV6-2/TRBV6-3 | CASSHHGDTYEQYF | TGTGCCAGCAGTCACCACGGGGACACCTACGAGCAGTACTTC
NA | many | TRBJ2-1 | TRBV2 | CASSEDANEQFF | TGTGCCAGCAGTGAAGACGCTAATGAGCAGTTCTTC
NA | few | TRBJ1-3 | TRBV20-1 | CSAPSFSTGNTIYF | TGCAGTGCTCCCTCGTTTTCTACGGGAAACACCATATATTTT
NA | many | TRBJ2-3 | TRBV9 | CASSRDGSTTDTQYF | TGTGCCAGCAGCCGTGACGGCAGTACCACAGATACGCAGTATTTT
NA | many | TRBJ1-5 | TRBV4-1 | CASSRDHNQPQHF | TGCGCCAGCAGCCGCGACCACAATCAGCCCCAGCATTTT
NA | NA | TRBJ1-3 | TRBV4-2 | CASSAAGAGNTIYF | TGTGCCAGCAGTGCGGCGGGCGCTGGAAACACCATATATTTT
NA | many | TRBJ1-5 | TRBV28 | CASSSRGSNQPQHF | TGTGCCAGCAGTTCGCGTGGCAGCAATCAGCCCCAGCATTTT
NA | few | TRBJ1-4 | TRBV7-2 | CASSLYTGGMDEKLFF | TGTGCCAGCAGCTTATACACAGGTGGGATGGATGAAAAACTGTTTTTT
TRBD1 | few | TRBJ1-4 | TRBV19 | CASSIGTGNEKLFF | TGTGCCAGTAGTATCGGGACAGGCAATGAAAAACTGTTTTTT
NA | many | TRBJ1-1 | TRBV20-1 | CSEGRTTREAFF | TGCAGTGAGGGGAGGACAACGCGTGAAGCTTTCTTT
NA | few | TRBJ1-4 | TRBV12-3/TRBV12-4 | CASSLPHISEKLFF | TGTGCCAGCAGTTTACCCCATATCAGTGAAAAACTGTTTTTT
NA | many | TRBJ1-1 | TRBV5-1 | CASRISAGNTEAFF | TGCGCCAGCAGGATCTCAGCAGGGAACACTGAAGCTTTCTTT
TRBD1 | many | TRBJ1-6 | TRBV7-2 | CASSSQGQGYNSPLHF | TGTGCCAGCAGCTCCCAGGGACAGGGGTATAATTCACCCCTCCACTTT
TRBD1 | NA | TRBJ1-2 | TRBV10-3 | CAIRDRENYGYTF | TGTGCCATCAGGGACAGGGAGAACTATGGCTACACCTTC
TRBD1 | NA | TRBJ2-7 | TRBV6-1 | CASSRGTGPYEQYF | TGTGCCAGCAGTCGTGGGACAGGCCCCTACGAGCAGTACTTC
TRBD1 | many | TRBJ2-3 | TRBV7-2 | CASSSLQGVRRYF | TGTGCCAGCAGCTCCCTACAGGGGGTTAGGCGGTATTTT
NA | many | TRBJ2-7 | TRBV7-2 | CASSLVSENYEQYF | TGTGCCAGCAGCTTAGTGTCGGAGAATTACGAGCAGTACTTC
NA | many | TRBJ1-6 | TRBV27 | CASSFYNSPLHF | TGTGCCAGCAGTTTCTATAATTCACCCCTCCACTTT
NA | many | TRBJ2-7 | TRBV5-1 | CASSLRGTSYEQYF | TGCGCCAGCAGCTTGAGAGGGACCTCCTACGAGCAGTACTTC